Sequencing of this T cell receptor beta chain was carried out in a study of blood T cell repertoires in COVID-19 (TCRdb year 2020). For the wider study: Samples covering the acute and convalescent phases of COVID-19 were provided by collaborators in the United States, Italy and Spain. The material from the prospective study consisted of cDNA or gDNA derived from T cells, B-cell-depleted T cells, or PBMCs. The dataset comprised deeply sampled blood TCRbeta repertoires from subjects exposed to, actively infected with, or recovered from COVID-19. The repertoires were released in a freely available public database meant as a resource for research on the immune response to SARS-CoV-2. The samples were drawn from two sources: the first 160 participants of the ongoing ImmuneRACE study, and some 1,300 subjects contributed by 6 global collaborators. Nearly every sample came with metadata listing a de-identified subject ID, COVID-19 status, age in years and sex. Where available, HLA class I and class II types were taken from metadata supplied by the sample provider and were not determined by assay-based typing.

TCRbeta CDR3 regions were amplified from genomic DNA by means of the immunoSEQ Assay, a bias-controlled multiplex PCR. On the study's bioinformatics: Within the assay, amplification of reference gene primers was used to estimate how many nucleated cells each sample contained. To quantify the absolute abundance of each unique TCRbeta CDR3 rearrangement, sequence reads were collapsed and filtered. For each sample, productive Simpson clonality was calculated as the square root of Simpson's diversity index over productive rearrangements. The clones in this table, taken by TCRdb from immuneACCESS, are in-frame only. Not every clone is retained; where verified, under half of the shortfall comes from an unresolved V gene, and the cause of the rest is unknown. V and J calls and clone size are as listed in that table; D and trimming were resolved from the DNA. The sample records a few hundred thousand clones, roughly 90% of which are singletons. The ten largest clones take up under 1.3% of the sample.

Comment on this clone: The specificity of this receptor is unknown. It has no much larger one-base neighbor in the sample; base qualities were not kept.

CDR1 and CDR2 are drawn from the germline V gene: MNHNS, SASEGT. The cysteine opens and the phenylalanine closes a CDR3 of 15 amino acids. CDR3 DNA only is kept here, 45 bases in frame from base 1. V drops 1 base and J drops 4 bases, leaving 11 bases in between. What the work shows at the level of the full study, not this receptor alone: Clinical and demographic metadata were provided uncurated, with the amount varying by source and participant.

Enrolling through a virtual design, the prospective study's participants ranged in age from about 18 to 100 years and lived across approximately 25 United States geographic areas. Cohort assignment in the prospective study relied on participant-reported clinical history from a screening survey and a study questionnaire. ImmuneRACE Cohort 3 recovered participants were defined by two consecutive negative NP/OP PCR tests, healthcare professional clearance, or symptom resolution. In the prospective study, whole blood, serum and a nasopharyngeal or oropharyngeal swab were collected from each participant by mobile phlebotomists. Prospective study participants could optionally give additional blood draws and questionnaires over an approximately 2-month period. Before DNA extraction, prospective study blood samples were shipped either frozen or at room temperature.

The sequence links TRBV6-1 to TRBJ1-3, with the D gene not clear enough to name. The sequence derives from a woman in her twenties or thirties who had recovered from COVID-19. Sequencing input: PBMCs or T cells enriched from blood (not recorded which). This receptor has the CDR3 CASSEGGQGGNTIYF. The DNA sequence is given as TGTGCCAGCAGTGAAGGAGGGCAAGGGGGAAACACCATATATTTT.